Sequencing of this TCR beta chain was carried out in a study of blood T cell repertoires in COVID-19. Overall study context: Sites in the United States, Italy and Spain provided acute and convalescent COVID-19 samples. T cells, B-cell-depleted T cells, or PBMCs supplied cDNA or gDNA.

CDR1 and CDR2 (germline): SGHAT, FQNNGV. V lost 0 bases to trimming and J lost 5 bases; unmatched junction nucleotides: 5. This CDR3 is 15 amino acids long. Original processing notes: Reference gene primer amplification gave estimated nucleated cell counts. Assay: immunoSEQ multiplex PCR; the TCRdb copy retains only in-frame clones and omits some. That table supplies the V and J calls and clone size; D and trimming were determined from the DNA. The repertoire includes more than 85,000 clones, roughly 87% of them detected once, and roughly 6.5% sits in the top ten. This TCR was sampled from a woman aged 55-75 years with acute or convalescent COVID-19. The chain combines TRBV11-2 with TRBJ1-2; 8 bases map to TRBD1. What was sequenced was peripheral blood. CDR3 amino acids: CASSLETQGEYGYTF. CDR3 nucleotide sequence: TGTGCCAGCAGCTTAGAAACACAGGGGGAGTATGGCTACACCTTC.